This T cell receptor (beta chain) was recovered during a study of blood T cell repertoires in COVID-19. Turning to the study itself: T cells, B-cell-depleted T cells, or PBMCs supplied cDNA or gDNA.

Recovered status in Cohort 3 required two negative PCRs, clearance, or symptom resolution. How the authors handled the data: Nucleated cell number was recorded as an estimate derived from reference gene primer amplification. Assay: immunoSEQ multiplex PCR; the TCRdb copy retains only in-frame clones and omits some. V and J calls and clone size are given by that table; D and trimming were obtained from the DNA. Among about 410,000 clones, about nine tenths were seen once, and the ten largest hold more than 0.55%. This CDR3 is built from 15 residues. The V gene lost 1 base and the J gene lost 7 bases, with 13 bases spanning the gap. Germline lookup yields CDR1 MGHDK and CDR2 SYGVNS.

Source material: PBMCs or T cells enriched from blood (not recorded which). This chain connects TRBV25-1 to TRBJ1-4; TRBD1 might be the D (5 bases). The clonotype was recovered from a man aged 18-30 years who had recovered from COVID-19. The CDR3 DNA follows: TGTGCCAGCAGTGAATCAAGGGGAAGAGGTGAAAAACTGTTTTTT. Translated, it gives CASSESRGRGEKLFF.